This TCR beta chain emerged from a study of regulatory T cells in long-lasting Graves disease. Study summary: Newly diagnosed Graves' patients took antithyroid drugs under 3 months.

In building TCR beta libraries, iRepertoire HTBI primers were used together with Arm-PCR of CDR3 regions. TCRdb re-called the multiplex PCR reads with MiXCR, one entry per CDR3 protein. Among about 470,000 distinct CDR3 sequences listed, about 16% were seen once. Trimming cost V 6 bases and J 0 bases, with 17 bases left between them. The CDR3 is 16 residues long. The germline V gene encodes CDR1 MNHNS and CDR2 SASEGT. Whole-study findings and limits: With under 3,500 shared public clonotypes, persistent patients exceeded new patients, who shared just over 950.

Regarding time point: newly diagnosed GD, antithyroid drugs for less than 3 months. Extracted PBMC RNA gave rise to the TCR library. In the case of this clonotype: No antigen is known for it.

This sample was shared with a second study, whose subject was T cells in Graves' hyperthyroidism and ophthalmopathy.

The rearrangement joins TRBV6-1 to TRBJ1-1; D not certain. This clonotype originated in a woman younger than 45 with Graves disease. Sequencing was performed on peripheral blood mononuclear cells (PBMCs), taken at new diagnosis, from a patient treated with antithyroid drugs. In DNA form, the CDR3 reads TGTGCCAGCAGGAGCTCCCCCCGGGCCTTGAACACTGAAGCTTTCTTT. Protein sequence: CASRSSPRALNTEAFF.